Below, 2 T cell receptor beta chains from the same sample are listed, as sequenced in a study of persistence of HIV-infected CD4 T cells. The immunoSEQ assay was version 4, run in survey mode. Sequenced by immunoSEQ multiplex PCR; TCRdb stores in-frame clones only, minus some. The repertoire holds roughly 43,000 clones, around 90% seen once, with around 0.92% in the top ten. These receptors lack a known antigen. Nonspecific anti-CD3/anti-CD28 bead stimulation represents the broad CD4+ T cell repertoire. Sorting of responding CD4+ T cells relied on upregulated CD40 ligand together with CD69. The starting material was CD4+ T cells sorted from PBMCs after roughly 18-hour stimulation, obtained from a patient who received antiretroviral therapy. The receptors stem from an adult man with HIV who was CMV-seropositive.

The chain is built from TRBV7-3 and TRBJ1-1; TRBD1 matches at 8 bases. The CDR3 spans 14 residues. V lost 2 bases to trimming and J lost 3 bases; unmatched junction nucleotides: 2. Germline lookup yields CDR1 SGHTA and CDR2 FQGTGA. This chain's CDR3 is CASSLGQGHTEAFF. The CDR3 DNA reads as TGTGCCAGCAGCTTAGGACAGGGTCACACTGAAGCTTTCTTT.

The J gene is TRBJ2-2, the V gene TRBV5-4; D is uncertain. This CDR3 contains 14 residues. V shed 2 bases and J shed 2 bases, with 7 bases lying between them. CDR1 SGHNT and CDR2 YYREEE come from the germline V gene (reference sequence). This chain's CDR3 is CASSFDRNTGELFF. CDR3 coding DNA: TGTGCCAGCAGCTTTGACCGTAACACCGGGGAGCTGTTTTTT.